What follows are 2 T cell receptor beta chains derived from one specimen sequenced in a study of beta chain features in type 1 diabetes. Study results and limitations: Significant though moderate, a shortening of TCRB CDR3s appeared in all four CD4+ subsets of Type 1 diabetes patients.

The antigens of these receptors remain unknown. All of the isolated RNA was reverse transcribed, so expressed TCRB transcripts were sequenced. Generated by immunoSEQ multiplex PCR, the TCRdb table keeps only in-frame clones and is missing some. Here the sample spans hundreds of thousands of clones, around an eighth being singletons. What was sequenced was naive CD4+ T cells from blood. The receptors stem from a man aged 18 to 30 with type 1 diabetes.

The chain links TRBV28 to TRBJ2-5, with 15 bases fitting TRBD2. With 5 bases clipped from V and 5 bases from J, the junction kept 3 bases outside the gene matches. This CDR3 is built from 15 residues. The germline CDR1 and CDR2 sequences are MDHEN and SYDVKM. The CDR3, as DNA: TGTGCCAGCAGTCTAGGGACTAGCGGGGGGGAGACCCAGTACTTC. Protein product: CASSLGTSGGETQYF.

The chain links TRBV10-3 to TRBJ2-7, with D possibly being TRBD2 (6 bases). The germline gives CDR1 ENHRY, CDR2 SYGVKD. CDR3 size: 15 residues. V lost 5 bases and J lost 5, with 19 bases in between. The CDR3 loop reads CAISLSSGRSDEQYF. CDR3 coding DNA: TGTGCCATCAGTCTGAGTAGCGGAAGATCGGACGAGCAGTACTTC.